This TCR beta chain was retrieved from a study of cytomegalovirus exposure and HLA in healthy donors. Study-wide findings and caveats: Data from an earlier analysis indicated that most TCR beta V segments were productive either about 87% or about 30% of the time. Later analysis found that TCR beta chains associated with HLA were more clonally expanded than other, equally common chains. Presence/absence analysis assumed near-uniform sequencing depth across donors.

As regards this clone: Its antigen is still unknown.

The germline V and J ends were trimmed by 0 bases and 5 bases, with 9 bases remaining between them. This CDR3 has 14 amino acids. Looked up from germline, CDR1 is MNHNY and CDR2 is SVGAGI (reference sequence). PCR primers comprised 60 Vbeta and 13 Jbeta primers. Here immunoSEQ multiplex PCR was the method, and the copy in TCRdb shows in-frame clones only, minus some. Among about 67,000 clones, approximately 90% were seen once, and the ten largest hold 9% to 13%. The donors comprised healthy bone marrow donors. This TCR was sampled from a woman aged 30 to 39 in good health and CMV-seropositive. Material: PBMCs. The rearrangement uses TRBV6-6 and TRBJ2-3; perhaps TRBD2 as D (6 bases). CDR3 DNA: TGTGCCAGCAGTTACTCGAATAGCGGAGATACGCAGTATTTT. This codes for CASSYSNSGDTQYF.